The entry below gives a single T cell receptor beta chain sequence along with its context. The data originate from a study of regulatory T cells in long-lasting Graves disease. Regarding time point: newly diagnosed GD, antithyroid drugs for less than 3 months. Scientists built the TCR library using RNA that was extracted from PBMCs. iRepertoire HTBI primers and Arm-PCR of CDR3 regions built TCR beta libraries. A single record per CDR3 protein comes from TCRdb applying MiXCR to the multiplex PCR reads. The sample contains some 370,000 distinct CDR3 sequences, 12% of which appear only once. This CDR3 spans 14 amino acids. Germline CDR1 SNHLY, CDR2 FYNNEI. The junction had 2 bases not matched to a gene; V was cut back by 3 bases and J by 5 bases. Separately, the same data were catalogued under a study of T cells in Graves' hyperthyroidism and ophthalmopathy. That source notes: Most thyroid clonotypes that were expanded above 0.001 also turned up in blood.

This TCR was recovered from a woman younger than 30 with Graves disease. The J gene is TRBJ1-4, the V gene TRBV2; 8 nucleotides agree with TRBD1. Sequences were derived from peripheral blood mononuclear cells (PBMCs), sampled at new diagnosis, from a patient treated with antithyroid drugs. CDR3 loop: CASSDRGQNEKLFF. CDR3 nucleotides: TGTGCCAGCAGTGACAGGGGGCAAAATGAAAAACTGTTTTTT.